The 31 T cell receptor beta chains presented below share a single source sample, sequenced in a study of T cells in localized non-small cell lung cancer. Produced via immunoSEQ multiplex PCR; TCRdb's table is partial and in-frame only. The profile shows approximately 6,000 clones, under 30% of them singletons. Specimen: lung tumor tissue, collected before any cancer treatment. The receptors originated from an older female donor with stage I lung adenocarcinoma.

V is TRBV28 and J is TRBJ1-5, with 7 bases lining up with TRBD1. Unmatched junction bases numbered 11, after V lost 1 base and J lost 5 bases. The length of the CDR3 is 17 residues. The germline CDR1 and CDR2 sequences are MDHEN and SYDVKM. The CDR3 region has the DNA TGTGCCAGCAGTTTATCAGGGGGAGGCAGTGATTATCAGCCCCAGCATTTT. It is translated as CASSLSGGGSDYQPQHF.

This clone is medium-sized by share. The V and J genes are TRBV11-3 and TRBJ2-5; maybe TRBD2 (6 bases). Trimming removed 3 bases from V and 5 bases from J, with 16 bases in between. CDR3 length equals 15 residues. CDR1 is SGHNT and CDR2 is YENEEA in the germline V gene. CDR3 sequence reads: CASSFMYGSQETQYF. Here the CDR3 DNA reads TGTGCCAGCAGCTTTATGTACGGGAGCCAGGAGACCCAGTACTTC.

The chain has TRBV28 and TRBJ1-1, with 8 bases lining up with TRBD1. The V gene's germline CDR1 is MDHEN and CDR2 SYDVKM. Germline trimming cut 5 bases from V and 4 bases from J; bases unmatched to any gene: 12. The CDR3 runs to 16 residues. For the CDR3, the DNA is TGTGCCAGCAGTACGGTGGACAGGGTGAAGAGCACTGAAGCTTTCTTT. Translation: CASSTVDRVKSTEAFF.

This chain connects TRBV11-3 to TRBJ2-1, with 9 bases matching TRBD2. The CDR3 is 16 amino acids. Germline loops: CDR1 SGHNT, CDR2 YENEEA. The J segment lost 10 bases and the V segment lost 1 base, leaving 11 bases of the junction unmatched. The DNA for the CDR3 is TGTGCCAGCAGCTTAGGCGGCGGGAGGGCCCTAAGCGAGCAGTTCTTC. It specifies CASSLGGGRALSEQFF.

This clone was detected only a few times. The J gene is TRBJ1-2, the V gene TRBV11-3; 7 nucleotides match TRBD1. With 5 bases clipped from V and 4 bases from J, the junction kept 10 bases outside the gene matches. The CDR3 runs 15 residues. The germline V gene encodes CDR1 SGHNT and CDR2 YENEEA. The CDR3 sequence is CASSDSGQPPYGYTF. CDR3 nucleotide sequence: TGTGCCAGCAGCGATTCGGGACAGCCACCCTATGGCTACACCTTC.

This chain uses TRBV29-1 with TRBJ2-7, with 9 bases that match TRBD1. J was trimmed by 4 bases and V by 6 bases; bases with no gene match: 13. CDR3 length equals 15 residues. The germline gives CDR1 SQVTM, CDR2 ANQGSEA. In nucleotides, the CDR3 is TGCAGCGTCCAAAGTACCGGGACAGGGCAGTACGAGCAGTACTTC. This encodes CSVQSTGTGQYEQYF.

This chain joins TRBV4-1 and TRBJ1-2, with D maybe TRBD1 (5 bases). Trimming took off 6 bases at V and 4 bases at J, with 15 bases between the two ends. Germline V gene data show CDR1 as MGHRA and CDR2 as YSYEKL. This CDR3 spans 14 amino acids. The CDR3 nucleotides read TGCGCCAGCAGTCCCGAGGCGGGGGGCTATGGCTACACCTTC. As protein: CASSPEAGGYGYTF.

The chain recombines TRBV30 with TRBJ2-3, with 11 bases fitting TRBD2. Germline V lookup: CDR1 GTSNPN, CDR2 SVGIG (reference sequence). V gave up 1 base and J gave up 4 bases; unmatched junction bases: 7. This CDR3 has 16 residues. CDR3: CAWSGTPSGRSDTQYF. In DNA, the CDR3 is TGTGCCTGGAGTGGGACGCCTAGCGGGAGGTCAGATACGCAGTATTTT.

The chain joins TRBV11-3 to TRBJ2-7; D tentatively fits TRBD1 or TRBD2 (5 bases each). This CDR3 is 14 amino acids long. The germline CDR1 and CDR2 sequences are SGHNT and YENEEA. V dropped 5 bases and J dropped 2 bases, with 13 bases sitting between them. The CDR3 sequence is CASSLAGTAYEQYF. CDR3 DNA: TGTGCCAGCAGCCTCGCCGGGACCGCCTACGAGCAGTACTTC.

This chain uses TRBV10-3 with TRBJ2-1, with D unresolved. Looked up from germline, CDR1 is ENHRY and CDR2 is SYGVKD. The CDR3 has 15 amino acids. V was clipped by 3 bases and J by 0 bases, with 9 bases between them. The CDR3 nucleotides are TGTGCCATCAGTGAAGGCCAATTCTCCTACAATGAGCAGTTCTTC. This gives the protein CAISEGQFSYNEQFF.

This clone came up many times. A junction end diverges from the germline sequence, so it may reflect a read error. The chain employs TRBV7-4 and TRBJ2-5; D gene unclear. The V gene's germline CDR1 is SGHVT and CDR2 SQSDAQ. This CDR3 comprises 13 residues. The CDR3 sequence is CASRLDTAETQYF. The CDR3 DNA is TGTGCCAGCAGGTTAGACACAGCAGAGACCCAGTACTTC.

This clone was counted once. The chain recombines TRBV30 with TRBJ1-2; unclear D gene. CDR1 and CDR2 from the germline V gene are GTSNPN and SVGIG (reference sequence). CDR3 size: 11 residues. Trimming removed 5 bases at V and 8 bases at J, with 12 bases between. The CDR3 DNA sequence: TGTGCCTGGGACGGTGGGTACGGCTACACCTTC. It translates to CAWDGGYGYTF.

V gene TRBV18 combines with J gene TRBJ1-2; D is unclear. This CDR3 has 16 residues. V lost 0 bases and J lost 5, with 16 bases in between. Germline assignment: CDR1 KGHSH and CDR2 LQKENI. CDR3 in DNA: TGTGCCAGCTCACCACCGATTTACAACGGCGAATATGGCTACACCTTC. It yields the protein CASSPPIYNGEYGYTF.

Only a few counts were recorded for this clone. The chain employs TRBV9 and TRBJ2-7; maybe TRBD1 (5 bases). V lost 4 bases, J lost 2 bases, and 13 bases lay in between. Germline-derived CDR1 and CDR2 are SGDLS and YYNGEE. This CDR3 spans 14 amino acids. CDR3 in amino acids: CASSPSTDPYEQYF. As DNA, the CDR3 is TGTGCCAGCAGCCCATCGACAGACCCCTACGAGCAGTACTTC.

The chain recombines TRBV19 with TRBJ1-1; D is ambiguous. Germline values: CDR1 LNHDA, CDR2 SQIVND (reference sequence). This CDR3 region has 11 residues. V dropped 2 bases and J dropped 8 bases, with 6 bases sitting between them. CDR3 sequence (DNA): TGTGCCAGTAGTATACGGCTAGAAGCTTTCTTT. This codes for CASSIRLEAFF.

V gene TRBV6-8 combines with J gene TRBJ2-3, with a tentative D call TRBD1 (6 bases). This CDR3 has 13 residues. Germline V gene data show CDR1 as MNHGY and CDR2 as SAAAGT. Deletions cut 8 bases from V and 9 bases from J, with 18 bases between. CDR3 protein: CASSTGMAPTQYF. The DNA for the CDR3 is TGTGCCAGCTCTACAGGGATGGCACCGACGCAGTATTTT.

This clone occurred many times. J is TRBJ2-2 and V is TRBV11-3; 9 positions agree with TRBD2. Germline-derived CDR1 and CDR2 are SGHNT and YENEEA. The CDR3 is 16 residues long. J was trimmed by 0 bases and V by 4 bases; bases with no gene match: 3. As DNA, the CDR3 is TGTGCCAGCAGCTCCTTAGCGGGGGCGAACACCGGGGAGCTGTTTTTT. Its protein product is CASSSLAGANTGELFF. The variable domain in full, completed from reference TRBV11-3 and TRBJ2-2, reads EAGVVQSPRYKIIEKKQPVAFWCNPISGHNTLYWYLQNLGQGPELLIRYENEEAVDDSQLPKDRFSAERLKGVDSTLKIQPAELGDSAVYLCASSSLAGANTGELFFGEGSRLTVL.

This CDR3 is CAGTSSLGVSEAFF. Here the CDR3 DNA reads TGTGCCGGAACCTCCTCTCTGGGGGTATCTGAAGCTTTCTTT. J is TRBJ1-1 and V is TRBV6-8; a possible D gene is TRBD1 (5 bases). Germline CDR1 reads MNHGY; CDR2 reads SAAAGT. Trimming pared 11 bases from V and 6 bases from J, leaving 22 bases between. The CDR3 runs to 14 residues.

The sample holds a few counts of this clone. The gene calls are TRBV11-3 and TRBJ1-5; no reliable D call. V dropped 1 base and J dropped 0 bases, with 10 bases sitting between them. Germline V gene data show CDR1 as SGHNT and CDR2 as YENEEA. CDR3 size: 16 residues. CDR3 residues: CASSLVDGYSNQPQHF. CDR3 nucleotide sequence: TGTGCCAGCAGCTTAGTAGACGGGTATAGCAATCAGCCCCAGCATTTT.

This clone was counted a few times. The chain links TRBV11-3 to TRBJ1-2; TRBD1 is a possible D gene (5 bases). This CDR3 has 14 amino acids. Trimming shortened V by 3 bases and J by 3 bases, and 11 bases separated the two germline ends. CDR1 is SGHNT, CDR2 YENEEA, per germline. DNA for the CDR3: TGTGCCAGCAGCTTGATGTCCAGGGACTATGGCTACACCTTC. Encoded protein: CASSLMSRDYGYTF.

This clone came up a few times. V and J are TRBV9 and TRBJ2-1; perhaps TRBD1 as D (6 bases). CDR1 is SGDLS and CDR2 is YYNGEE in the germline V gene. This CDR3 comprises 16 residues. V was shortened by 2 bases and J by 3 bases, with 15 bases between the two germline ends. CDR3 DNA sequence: TGTGCCAGCAGCGTCGGCAGGGGTTGGGACTACAATGAGCAGTTCTTC. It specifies CASSVGRGWDYNEQFF.

CDR3 sequence (DNA): TGTGCCATCAATACGGGACTAGCAACAGATACGCAGTATTTT. Its translation: CAINTGLATDTQYF. The V gene is TRBV6-8, the J gene TRBJ2-3; 9 positions agree with TRBD2. V lost 10 bases, J lost 3 bases, and 8 bases stayed unmatched. The CDR3 spans 14 residues. Germline V CDR1 and CDR2: MNHGY, SAAAGT.

CDR3 sequence reads: CASSFSGSTDTQYF. The DNA for the CDR3 is TGCGCCAGCAGCTTTTCTGGAAGCACAGATACGCAGTATTTT. This sequence joins TRBV5-1 and TRBJ2-3, with no clear D. V dropped 2 bases and J dropped 0 bases, with 7 bases sitting between them. The CDR3 loop spans 14 amino acids. Per germline, CDR1 SGHRS and CDR2 YFSETQ.

CDR3 region: CASSAPGTGSKTQYF. The CDR3, as DNA: TGCGCCAGCAGTGCCCCCGGGACAGGGTCGAAGACCCAGTACTTC. This rearrangement joins TRBV10-2 to TRBJ2-5, with 9 nucleotides matching TRBD1. V trimming: 4 bases; J trimming: 6 bases; junction bases outside the gene matches: 9. CDR1 and CDR2 from the germline V gene are WSHSY and SAAADI. The CDR3 loop spans 15 amino acids.

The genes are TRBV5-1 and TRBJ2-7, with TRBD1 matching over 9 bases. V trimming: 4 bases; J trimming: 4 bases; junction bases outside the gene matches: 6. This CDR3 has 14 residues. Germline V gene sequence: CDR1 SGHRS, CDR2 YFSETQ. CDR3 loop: CASSQGQGGYEQYF. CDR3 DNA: TGCGCCAGCAGCCAGGGACAGGGAGGGTACGAGCAGTACTTC.

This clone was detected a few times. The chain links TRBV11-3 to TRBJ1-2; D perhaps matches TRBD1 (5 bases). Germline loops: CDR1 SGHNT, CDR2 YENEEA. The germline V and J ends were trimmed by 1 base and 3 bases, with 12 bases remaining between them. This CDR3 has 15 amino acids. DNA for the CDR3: TGTGCCAGCAGCTTAGGAATAGGGACGTACTATGGCTACACCTTC. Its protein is CASSLGIGTYYGYTF.

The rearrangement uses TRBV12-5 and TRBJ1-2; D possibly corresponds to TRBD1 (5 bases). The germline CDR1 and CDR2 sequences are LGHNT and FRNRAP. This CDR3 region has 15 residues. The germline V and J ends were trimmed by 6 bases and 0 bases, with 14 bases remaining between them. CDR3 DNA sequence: TGTGCTAGTGGCTCCCCGGGGGGAACTAACTATGGCTACACCTTC. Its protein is CASGSPGGTNYGYTF.

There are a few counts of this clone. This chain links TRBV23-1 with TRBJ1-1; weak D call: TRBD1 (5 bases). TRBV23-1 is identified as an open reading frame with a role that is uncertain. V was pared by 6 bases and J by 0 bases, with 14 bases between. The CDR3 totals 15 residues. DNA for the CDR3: TGCGCCAGCAGCCAAGACGGGGGTGTGAACACTGAAGCTTTCTTT. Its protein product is CASSQDGGVNTEAFF.

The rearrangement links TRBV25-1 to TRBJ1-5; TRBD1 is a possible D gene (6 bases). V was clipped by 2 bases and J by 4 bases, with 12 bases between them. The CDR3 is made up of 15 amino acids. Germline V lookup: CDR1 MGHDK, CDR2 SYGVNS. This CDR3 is CASSEAGGWNQPQHF. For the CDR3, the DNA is TGTGCCAGCAGTGAAGCGGGGGGCTGGAATCAGCCCCAGCATTTT. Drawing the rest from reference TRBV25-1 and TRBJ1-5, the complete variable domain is EADIYQTPRYLVIGTGKKITLECSQTMGHDKMYWYQQDPGMELHLIHYSYGVNSTEKGDLSSESTVSRIRTEHFPLTLESARPSHTSQYLCASSEAGGWNQPQHFGDGTRLSIL.

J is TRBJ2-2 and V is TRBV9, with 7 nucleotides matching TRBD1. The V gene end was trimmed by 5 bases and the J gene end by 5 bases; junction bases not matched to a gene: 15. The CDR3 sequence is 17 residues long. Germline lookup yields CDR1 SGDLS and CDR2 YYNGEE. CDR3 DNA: TGTGCCAGCAGTGAAGGCCGTCAGGGGGTGGGAACCGGGGAGCTGTTTTTT. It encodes CASSEGRQGVGTGELFF.

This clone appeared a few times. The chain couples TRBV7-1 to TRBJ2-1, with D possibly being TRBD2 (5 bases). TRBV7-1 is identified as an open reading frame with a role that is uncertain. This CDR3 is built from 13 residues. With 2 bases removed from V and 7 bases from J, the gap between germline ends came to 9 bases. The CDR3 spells CASSSTRTNEQFF. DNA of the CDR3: TGTGCCAGCAGCTCAACTAGGACGAATGAGCAGTTCTTC.